One T cell receptor beta chain is described in this entry. The antigen is undetermined. The entry originates in a study of cytomegalovirus exposure and HLA in healthy donors. General study findings and limits: In a later analysis, first-cohort TCR clusters were found to tend to co-occur in the 90 to 150 validation repertoires. Reportedly, diagnosis of cytomegalovirus status by the classifier showed high specificity and sensitivity.

V lost 3 bases and J 3 bases, leaving 18 bases between the germline ends. The CDR3 sequence is 16 residues long. Germline values: CDR1 SGHDT, CDR2 YYEEEE. The donors were members of the validation cohort comprising about 130 subjects, separate from the approximately 630-subject first cohort. Using immunoSEQ multiplex PCR, the repertoire was profiled, and TCRdb retains in-frame clones only, with some absent. The sample has some 240,000 clones, about nine tenths seen once. V usage is TRBV5-6 and J usage is TRBJ1-2; D might be TRBD1 (6 bases). Sequencing input: PBMCs. This receptor was obtained from a woman younger than 35 in good health and CMV-seropositive. The CDR3 nucleotides are TGTGCCAGCAGCTCAGGACTTACAGGGTTATACTATGGCTACACCTTC. This gives the protein CASSSGLTGLYYGYTF.